A single sample gave rise to the 26 T cell receptor beta chains below, sequenced in a study of blood T cell repertoires in COVID-19. The repertoire was sequenced with immunoSEQ multiplex PCR; TCRdb's copy has only in-frame clones and lacks some. The sample yields some 360,000 clones, more than 70% seen once. The sample consisted of peripheral blood. These receptors were obtained from a woman in her sixties with COVID-19, enrolled during active disease.

The CDR3: CASSYGGTGGGPQHF. CDR3 bases: TGTGCCAGCAGTTACGGCGGGACTGGGGGGGGACCCCAGCATTTT. This sequence joins TRBV6-2 or TRBV6-3 and TRBJ1-5, with D possibly being TRBD1 (5 bases). The V and J ends lost 2 bases and 10 bases respectively, with 18 bases between them. Germline CDR1 reads MNHEY; CDR2 reads SVGEGT. This CDR3 has 15 residues.

CDR3 DNA sequence: TGTGCCAGCTCACTGGCCCCCCAAGAGACCCAGTACTTC. This gives the protein CASSLAPQETQYF. The V call is TRBV18, the J call TRBJ2-5; no reliable D call. V shed 4 bases and J shed 1 base, with 7 bases lying between them. This CDR3 is 13 amino acids long. Germline V gene data show CDR1 as KGHSH and CDR2 as LQKENI.

Points on this clone: The identical CDR3 is also encoded by other nucleotide sequences in the sample. V gene TRBV7-2 combines with J gene TRBJ2-1; D is perhaps TRBD2 (5 bases). V lost 1 base and J lost 6, with 10 bases in between. The CDR3 length is 14 residues. Germline CDR1 and CDR2: SGHTA and FQGNSA. In DNA, the CDR3 is TGTGCCAGCAGCTTAGTTCGGGGTGGCAATGAGCAGTTCTTC. Amino acid sequence: CASSLVRGGNEQFF. Complete variable domain (other parts from reference TRBV7-2 and TRBJ2-1): GAGVSQSPSNKVTEKGKDVELRCDPISGHTALYWYRQSLGQGLEFLIYFQGNSAPDKSGLPSDRFSAERTGGSVSTLTIQRTQQEDSAVYLCASSLVRGGNEQFFGPGTRLTVL.

The DNA for the CDR3 is TGTGCCAGCAGTGGGAGGAGGAACGTACTGGGTGAAGCTTTCTTT. Its protein product is CASSGRRNVLGEAFF. The gene calls are TRBV2 and TRBJ1-1; D gene unclear. The germline V gene encodes CDR1 SNHLY and CDR2 FYNNEI. Trimming pared 4 bases from V and 7 bases from J, leaving 19 bases between. This CDR3 has 15 residues.

The chain joins TRBV3-1 (or the pseudogene TRBV3-2) to TRBJ2-1; D is possibly TRBD1 (5 bases). The CDR3 loop spans 14 amino acids. Germline V gene sequence: CDR1 LGHDT, CDR2 YNNKEL (reference sequence). With 1 base removed from V and 4 bases from J, the gap between germline ends came to 8 bases. CDR3 loop: CASSQGQSYNEQFF. In DNA, the CDR3 is TGTGCCAGCAGCCAAGGACAGAGTTACAATGAGCAGTTCTTC.

The J gene is TRBJ1-1, the V gene TRBV6-5, with a tentative D call TRBD1 (6 bases). The V gene's germline CDR1 is MNHEY and CDR2 SVGAGI. The CDR3 is 14 residues long. Trimming cost V 6 bases and J 0 bases, with 11 bases left between them. The CDR3 coding sequence is TGTGCCAGCAGCCGACAGGCTATGAACACTGAAGCTTTCTTT. Its translation is CASSRQAMNTEAFF.

This chain joins TRBV6-5 and TRBJ1-1; 7 bases line up with TRBD1. CDR3 length: 15 residues. The junction had 6 bases not matched to a gene; V was cut back by 5 bases and J by 0 bases. The germline V gene encodes CDR1 MNHEY and CDR2 SVGAGI. This chain's CDR3 is CASSPTGTVNTEAFF. The CDR3 DNA is TGTGCCAGCAGTCCTACGGGGACAGTGAACACTGAAGCTTTCTTT.

The chain employs TRBV9 and TRBJ2-2, with a tentative D call TRBD1 (6 bases). The V gene's germline CDR1 is SGDLS and CDR2 YYNGEE. This CDR3 contains 17 residues. The V end lost 0 bases, the J end lost 2 bases, and 14 bases lay between the germline ends. The CDR3 loop reads CASSVARGTLNTGELFF. CDR3 DNA sequence: TGTGCCAGCAGCGTAGCTAGGGGGACCTTAAACACCGGGGAGCTGTTTTTT.

CDR3 DNA: TGTGCCAGCAGCCCACTAGCGGGGGGGTCCGTTGGGGCAGATACGCAGTATTTT. Residues: CASSPLAGGSVGADTQYF. The rearrangement links TRBV9 to TRBJ2-3; 13 nucleotides match TRBD2. Germline V gene data show CDR1 as SGDLS and CDR2 as YYNGEE. J was trimmed by 4 bases and V by 4 bases; bases with no gene match: 12. The CDR3 is 18 residues long.

CDR3 region: CASSVDRTGNTIYF. The CDR3 DNA follows: TGTGCCAGTAGTGTTGACAGAACTGGAAACACCATATATTTT. V gene TRBV19 combines with J gene TRBJ1-3; the D gene is possibly TRBD1 (5 bases). The CDR3 spans 14 residues. Germline loops: CDR1 LNHDA, CDR2 SQIVND (reference sequence). V lost 5 bases and J lost 2, with 10 bases in between. Combining the CDR3 with reference TRBV19 and TRBJ1-3 gives the whole variable domain DGGITQSPKYLFRKEGQNVTLSCEQNLNHDAMYWYRQDPGQGLRLIYYSQIVNDFQKGDIAEGYSVSREKKESFPLTVTSAQKNPTAFYLCASSVDRTGNTIYFGEGSWLTVV.

V usage is TRBV4-2 and J usage is TRBJ1-2, with D perhaps TRBD1 (6 bases). CDR3 length: 14 residues. Trimming pared 4 bases from V and 6 bases from J, leaving 15 bases between. The V gene's germline CDR1 is LGHNA and CDR2 YNFKEQ. CDR3 DNA sequence: TGTGCCAGCAGCCGCCTACAGGGAACGGATGGCTACACCTTC. Translation: CASSRLQGTDGYTF.

J is TRBJ1-1 and V is TRBV9, with TRBD1 identical over 8 bases. CDR1 is SGDLS and CDR2 is YYNGEE in the germline V gene. The CDR3 spans 16 residues. The ends lost 4 bases at V and 2 bases at J; junction bases unmatched: 10. CDR3 DNA: TGTGCCAGCAGCCCGAGGACAGGGAGGGGTAACACTGAAGCTTTCTTT. Protein product: CASSPRTGRGNTEAFF.

The chain combines TRBV7-8 with TRBJ2-3; D is perhaps TRBD2 (6 bases). This CDR3 has 14 amino acids. CDR1 and CDR2 from the germline V gene are SGHVS and FQNEAQ. The V end lost 4 bases, the J end lost 2 bases, and 10 bases lay between the germline ends. The CDR3 nucleotides read TGTGCCAGCAGCTCAAGCGGGCCCACAGATACGCAGTATTTT. Amino acid sequence: CASSSSGPTDTQYF.

This clone has only one observation. The chain links TRBV5-1 to TRBJ1-2; TRBD1 matches 9 bases. The germline V gene encodes CDR1 SGHRS and CDR2 YFSETQ. The length of the CDR3 is 16 residues. V lost 0 bases to trimming and J lost 6 bases; unmatched junction nucleotides: 9. This CDR3 is CASSLDSTTGGDGYTF. In DNA form, the CDR3 reads TGCGCCAGCAGCTTGGATTCGACGACAGGGGGTGATGGCTACACCTTC. Using reference TRBV5-1 and TRBJ1-2 for the parts outside the CDR3, the full variable domain is KAGVTQTPRYLIKTRGQQVTLSCSPISGHRSVSWYQQTPGQGLQFLFEYFSETQRNKGNFPGRFSGRQFSNSRSEMNVSTLELGDSALYLCASSLDSTTGGDGYTFGSGTRLTVV.

The CDR3 sequence: CASSSETGGHTEAFF. Here the CDR3 DNA reads TGTGCCAGCAGCTCCGAGACAGGGGGGCACACTGAAGCTTTCTTT. This sequence joins TRBV7-9 and TRBJ1-1; 9 nucleotides align to TRBD1. Germline V gives CDR1 SEHNR, CDR2 FQNEAQ (reference sequence). The CDR3 runs to 15 residues. Trimming at V came to 4 bases and at J to 3 bases, leaving 6 bases not matched to a gene.

This chain uses TRBV6-5 with TRBJ2-4, with 7 bases fitting TRBD1. The CDR3 length is 15 residues. V lost 6 bases to trimming and J lost 3 bases; unmatched junction nucleotides: 8. Germline V gene sequence: CDR1 MNHEY, CDR2 SVGAGI. The CDR3 nucleotides read TGTGCCAGCAGGGAGACAGGGCTGGACAAAAACATTCAGTACTTC. Amino acid sequence: CASRETGLDKNIQYF.

The J gene is TRBJ1-4, the V gene TRBV9; 7 positions agree with TRBD1. Germline assignment: CDR1 SGDLS and CDR2 YYNGEE. V shed 4 bases and J 4 bases; nucleotides not matched to a gene: 7. This CDR3 comprises 15 residues. The CDR3 coding sequence is TGTGCCAGCAGCCCTAGAAGGGACAGTAATGAAAAACTGTTTTTT. The encoded protein is CASSPRRDSNEKLFF.

This clone was detected a few times. CDR3 nucleotide sequence: TGTGCCAGCAGCACGCCCCGGGGGGAAAAACTGTTTTTT. As protein: CASSTPRGEKLFF. J is TRBJ1-4 and V is TRBV7-2, with D possibly matching TRBD1 (5 bases). Germline CDR1 is SGHTA and CDR2 is FQGNSA. V was pared by 5 bases and J by 8 bases, with 12 bases between. The CDR3 contains 13 residues.

The V gene is TRBV5-6, the J gene TRBJ1-1, with D perhaps TRBD1 (5 bases). This CDR3 is built from 13 residues. Trimming removed 5 bases at V and 3 bases at J, with 11 bases between. Germline CDR1 SGHDT, CDR2 YYEEEE. The CDR3 reads CASSPAGHTEAFF. CDR3 DNA: TGTGCCAGCAGTCCCGCGGGACACACTGAAGCTTTCTTT.

CDR3 sequence (DNA): TGTGCCAGCAGTGTACAGGCCGCTGGCTACACCTTC. It is translated as CASSVQAAGYTF. The chain links TRBV2 to TRBJ1-2; D is perhaps TRBD1 (5 bases). Germline V lookup: CDR1 SNHLY, CDR2 FYNNEI. V lost 4 bases, J lost 7 bases, and 10 bases lay in between. The length of the CDR3 is 12 residues.

This clone appeared once. This chain uses TRBV5-6 with TRBJ1-2; TRBD1 matches at 8 bases. This CDR3 region has 14 residues. The germline gives CDR1 SGHDT, CDR2 YYEEEE. With V trimmed by 0 bases and J by 4 bases, 2 bases remained unmatched. The DNA of the CDR3 is TGTGCCAGCAGCTTGGGCACAGGGGGCTATGGCTACACCTTC. Translated, it gives CASSLGTGGYGYTF.

The chain uses TRBV12-2 and TRBJ1-4. TRBV12-2 is flagged as a pseudogene. The CDR3 sequence is 15 residues long. CDR3 region: CASRLVAAGDEKLFF. The DNA for the CDR3 is TGTGCAAGTCGCTTAGTCGCGGCGGGCGATGAAAAACTGTTTTTT.

This chain links TRBV29-1 with TRBJ2-7, with TRBD1 as a possible D gene (7 bases). The germline V gene encodes CDR1 SQVTM and CDR2 ANQGSEA. The CDR3 length is 15 residues. V lost 1 base, J lost 3 bases, and 16 bases lay in between. CDR3 amino acids: CSVEGGRGDGYEQYF. For the CDR3, the DNA is TGCAGCGTTGAAGGGGGCAGGGGGGACGGCTACGAGCAGTACTTC.

The chain recombines TRBV18 with TRBJ1-3; no firm D call. Trimming removed 3 bases from V and 0 bases from J, with 12 bases in between. Germline V CDR1 and CDR2: KGHSH, LQKENI. This CDR3 is built from 16 residues. CDR3 sequence reads: CASSPGLPSSGNTIYF. The CDR3 DNA follows: TGTGCCAGCTCACCCGGACTTCCCAGCTCTGGAAACACCATATATTTT.

The chain combines TRBV7-8 with TRBJ1-2; TRBD1 might be the D (5 bases). V lost 5 bases to trimming and J lost 4 bases, with 17 bases between them. Germline lookup yields CDR1 SGHVS and CDR2 FQNEAQ. The CDR3 is 15 residues long. The DNA for the CDR3 is TGTGCCAGCAGCCTAGGGGCTTACCAAGGCTATGGCTACACCTTC. Translating it yields CASSLGAYQGYGYTF.

A few counts support this clone. The chain combines TRBV7-9 with TRBJ1-2; TRBD1 matches at 10 bases. The CDR3 is made up of 17 amino acids. V gave up 5 bases and J gave up 4 bases; unmatched junction bases: 13. In germline, CDR1 is SEHNR, CDR2 FQNEAQ (reference sequence). CDR3 DNA: TGTGCCAGCAGCGGATTCCGGGACAGGGGAGTGGGCTATGGCTACACCTTC. It is translated as CASSGFRDRGVGYGYTF.